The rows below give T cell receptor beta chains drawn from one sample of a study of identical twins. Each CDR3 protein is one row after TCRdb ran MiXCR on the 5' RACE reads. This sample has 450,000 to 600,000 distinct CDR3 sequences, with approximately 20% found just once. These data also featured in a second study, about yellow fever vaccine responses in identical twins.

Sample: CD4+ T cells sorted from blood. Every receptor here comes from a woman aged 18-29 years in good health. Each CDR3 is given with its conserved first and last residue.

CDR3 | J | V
CASSAQSMNTEAFF | TRBJ1-1 | TRBV9
CATSREPLAKQYF | TRBJ2-7 | TRBV15
CASSPQGSGRATEQFF | TRBJ2-1 | TRBV5-1
CSVAGTSGSGSSYEQYF | TRBJ2-7 | TRBV29-1
CASSQGSNTGELFF | TRBJ2-2 | TRBV3-1
CASSYGQVRTGELSF | TRBJ2-2 | TRBV5-1
CASSPLFWGGSNTGELFF | TRBJ2-2 | TRBV28
CAISDMRGPQETQYF | TRBJ2-5 | TRBV10-3
CASSLFSDSEQFF | TRBJ2-1 | TRBV12-3/TRBV12-4
CASSSKDRVVQETQYF | TRBJ2-5 | TRBV13
CSVVTGGGNQPQHF | TRBJ1-5 | TRBV29-1
CASSEGQGSTDTQYF | TRBJ2-3 | TRBV7-3
CASSVAVSVRGDQETQYF | TRBJ2-5 | TRBV9
CSARPPTSASLGRYYEQFF | TRBJ2-1 | TRBV20-1
CASSSGVNQPQHF | TRBJ1-5 | TRBV7-9
CASTPGLASGTGELFF | TRBJ2-2 | TRBV7-9
CASSLIPAGRQATEAFF | TRBJ1-1 | TRBV7-2
CAINLVGNTGELFF | TRBJ2-2 | TRBV10-3
CASSLVGKISGNTIYF | TRBJ1-3 | TRBV12-3/TRBV12-4
CASSYGQSQETQYF | TRBJ2-5 | TRBV5-1
CASSQDWGPDTQYF | TRBJ2-3 | TRBV3-1
CSAPPQTSTDTQYF | TRBJ2-3 | TRBV20-1
CASSHGTSVFSYEQYF | TRBJ2-7 | TRBV12-3/TRBV12-4
CASSQSNRGTEAFF | TRBJ1-1 | TRBV3-1
CASSFPGPQETQYF | TRBJ2-5 | TRBV5-6
CASSSSVITGALYEQYF | TRBJ2-7 | TRBV18
CASSWDGPSYNEQFF | TRBJ2-1 | TRBV11-3
CASSFGTGAEQPQHF | TRBJ1-5 | TRBV7-2
CASSRTGGSYNSPLHF | TRBJ1-6 | TRBV27
CASSQDSVARDFGGTQYF | TRBJ2-5 | TRBV4-1
CASSDLVLRETQYF | TRBJ2-5 | TRBV2
CASSWEGWGGVRDTQYF | TRBJ2-3 | TRBV7-2
CASSEALGRNFYEQYF | TRBJ2-7 | TRBV2
CASSLGQGAFYEQFF | TRBJ2-1 | TRBV5-1
CSAEQANTEAFF | TRBJ1-1 | TRBV20-1
CASSETGGYGYTF | TRBJ1-2 | TRBV2
CATSIGDAAKTQYF | TRBJ2-5 | TRBV15
CASSLPSGTSALLIPSYNEQFF | TRBJ2-1 | TRBV5-1
CSVAERTLVTGELFF | TRBJ2-2 | TRBV20-1
CASSLDGAGNTIYF | TRBJ1-3 | TRBV5-1
CASSSVRSGEQFF | TRBJ2-1 | TRBV6-6
CASSFISGTANTGELFF | TRBJ2-2 | TRBV12-3/TRBV12-4
CASTHRDSPNYGYTF | TRBJ1-2 | TRBV12-3/TRBV12-4
CASSSRDRAPHEQFF | TRBJ2-1 | TRBV7-2
CASCPGQGLFETQYF | TRBJ2-5 | TRBV6-1
CASSLGGGSYEQYF | TRBJ2-7 | TRBV5-1
CATGGPGYEQYF | TRBJ2-7 | TRBV28
CSAGGYSNNQPQHF | TRBJ1-5 | TRBV20-1
CASSHRWEQYF | TRBJ2-7 | TRBV3-1
CASSPSPQIGKQETQYF | TRBJ2-5 | TRBV18
CASSEGRSSDTQYF | TRBJ2-3 | TRBV4-1
CAEASGTDTQYF | TRBJ2-3 | TRBV7-2
CASRYAREVNSPLHF | TRBJ1-6 | TRBV6-5
CASSPRGAPQYF | TRBJ2-7 | TRBV7-8
CSVALGTGGYNEQFF | TRBJ2-1 | TRBV29-1
CASSQWVTSGSYNEQFF | TRBJ2-1 | TRBV4-1
CASSLALLQGAAGELFF | TRBJ2-2 | TRBV7-2
CASSSGRPLAGGSGNEQFF | TRBJ2-1 | TRBV5-1
CASSPLGTNNSPLHF | TRBJ1-6 | TRBV9